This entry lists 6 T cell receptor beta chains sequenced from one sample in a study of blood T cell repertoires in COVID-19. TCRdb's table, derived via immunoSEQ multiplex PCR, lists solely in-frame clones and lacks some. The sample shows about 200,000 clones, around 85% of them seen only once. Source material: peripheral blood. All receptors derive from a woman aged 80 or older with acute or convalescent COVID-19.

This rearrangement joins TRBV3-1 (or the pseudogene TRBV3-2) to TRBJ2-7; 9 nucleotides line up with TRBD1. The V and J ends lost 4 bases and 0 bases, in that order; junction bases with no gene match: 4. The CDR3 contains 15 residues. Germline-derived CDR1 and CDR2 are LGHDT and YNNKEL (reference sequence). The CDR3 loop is CASSPRDRASYEQYF. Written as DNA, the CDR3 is TGTGCCAGCAGCCCCCGGGACAGGGCCTCCTACGAGCAGTACTTC.

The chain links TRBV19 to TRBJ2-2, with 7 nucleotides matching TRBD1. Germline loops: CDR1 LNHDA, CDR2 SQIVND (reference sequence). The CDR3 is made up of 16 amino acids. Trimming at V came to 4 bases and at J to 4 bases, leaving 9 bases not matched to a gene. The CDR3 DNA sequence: TGTGCCAGTAGTAGCCCCCGGGACAGCTCCACCGGGGAGCTGTTTTTT. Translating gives CASSSPRDSSTGELFF.

The CDR3 coding sequence is TGTGCCAGCAGCTTAGGACCCACCAAGAGGAATGAGCAGTTCTTC. Translating gives CASSLGPTKRNEQFF. The rearrangement links TRBV11-1 to TRBJ2-1; D not resolved. The V gene's germline CDR1 is SGHAT and CDR2 FQDESV (reference sequence). V shed 1 base and J shed 7 bases, with 14 bases lying between them. The CDR3 spans 15 residues.

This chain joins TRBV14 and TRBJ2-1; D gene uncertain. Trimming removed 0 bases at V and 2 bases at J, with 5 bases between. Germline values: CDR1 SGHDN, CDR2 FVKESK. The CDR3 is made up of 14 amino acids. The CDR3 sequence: CASSQELAYNEQFF. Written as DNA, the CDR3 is TGTGCCAGCAGCCAAGAGCTAGCCTACAATGAGCAGTTCTTC. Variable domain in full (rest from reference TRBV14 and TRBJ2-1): EAGVTQFPSHSVIEKGQTVTLRCDPISGHDNLYWYRRVMGKEIKFLLHFVKESKQDESGMPNNRFLAERTGGTYSTLKVQPAELEDSGVYFCASSQELAYNEQFFGPGTRLTVL.

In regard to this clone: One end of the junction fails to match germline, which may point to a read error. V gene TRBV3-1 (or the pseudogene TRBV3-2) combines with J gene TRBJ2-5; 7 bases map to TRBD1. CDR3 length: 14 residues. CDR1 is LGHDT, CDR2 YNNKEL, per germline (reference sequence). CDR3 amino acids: CAGSHLQGTETQYF. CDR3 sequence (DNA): TGTGCCGGCAGCCACCTACAGGGGACGGAGACCCAGTACTTC.

CDR3 loop: CASSAARRYEQYF. The CDR3 nucleotides read TGCGCCAGCAGCGCGGCCCGTCGGTACGAGCAGTACTTC. This chain uses TRBV5-1 with TRBJ2-7; D is ambiguous. V lost 4 bases and J lost 4, with 12 bases in between. CDR3 length: 13 amino acids. CDR1 is SGHRS, CDR2 YFSETQ, per germline. The whole variable domain, remainder taken from reference TRBV5-1 and TRBJ2-7, is KAGVTQTPRYLIKTRGQQVTLSCSPISGHRSVSWYQQTPGQGLQFLFEYFSETQRNKGNFPGRFSGRQFSNSRSEMNVSTLELGDSALYLCASSAARRYEQYFGPGTRLTVT.